Given below is one T cell receptor (beta chain) in context. The antigen remains unidentified. The repertoire was sequenced with immunoSEQ multiplex PCR; TCRdb's copy has only in-frame clones and lacks some. The sample shows 20,000 to 25,000 clones, about 79% of them seen only once. The sample belongs to a study of STAT5B mutations in CD4+ large granular lymphocyte leukemia. About the research overall: Among healthy donors, a particular HLA allele went with more CDR3 'QG' motifs.

This CDR3 region has 16 residues. After removal of 1 base from V and 2 bases from J, the junction contained 1 base not matched to a gene. Germline V gene lookup returns CDR1 MGHRA and CDR2 YSYEKL. Study-level results: Without putative leukemic clones, patient CD4-sorted repertoires remained more clonal than healthy CD4+ repertoires. About 26% of private leukemic clonotypes occurred rarely in other patients' non-leukemic repertoires. TRBV06-family usage was enriched in top patient clones (8/27) versus controls (2/35).

This clonotype originated in a human donor in good health. The genes are TRBV4-1 and TRBJ2-3, with 12 bases lining up with TRBD2. What was sequenced was CD4+ T cells from blood buffy coats. The CDR3 sequence: CASSQGLAGATDTQYF. The DNA of the CDR3 is TGCGCCAGCAGCCAAGGACTAGCGGGGGCCACAGATACGCAGTATTTT.